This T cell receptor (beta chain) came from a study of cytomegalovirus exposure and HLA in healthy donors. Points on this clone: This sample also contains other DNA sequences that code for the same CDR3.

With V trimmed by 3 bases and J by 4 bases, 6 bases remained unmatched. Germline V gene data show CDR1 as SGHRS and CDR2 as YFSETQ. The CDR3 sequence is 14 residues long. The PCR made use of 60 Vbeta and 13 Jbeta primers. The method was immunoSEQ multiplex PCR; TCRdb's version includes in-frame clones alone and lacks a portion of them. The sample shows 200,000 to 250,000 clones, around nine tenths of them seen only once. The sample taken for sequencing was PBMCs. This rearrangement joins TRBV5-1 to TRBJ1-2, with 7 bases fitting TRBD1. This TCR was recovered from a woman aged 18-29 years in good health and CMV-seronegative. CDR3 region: CASSSAGGPYGYTF. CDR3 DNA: TGCGCCAGCAGCTCCGCAGGGGGTCCCTATGGCTACACCTTC.